Below are 8 T cell receptor beta chains sequenced from a single sample in a study of post-analysis software for immune sequencing data. Overall study findings and caveats: Roughly 5 TRBV segments occurring more often in patients than controls included TRBV5-6, TRBV5-1 and TRBV20-1.

Incorporated into the TCR beta cDNA libraries were unique molecular identifiers, which served to reduce PCR and sequencing biases. In TCRdb, the PCR reads were re-called with MiXCR into one record per CDR3 protein. The data contain fewer than 850,000 distinct CDR3 sequences, about 43% of them singletons. Their antigens are not known. Sequencing was performed on blood. These receptors originate from a girl aged 10 to 17 with multiple sclerosis.

The gene calls are TRBV9 and TRBJ2-7; perhaps TRBD1 as D (7 bases). The ends were cut back, 4 bases at V and 5 bases at J, with 16 bases in the middle. The CDR3 extends over 14 amino acids. Germline V gene data show CDR1 as SGDLS and CDR2 as YYNGEE. The CDR3 nucleotides read TGTGCCAGCAGCACCCTTGGGGGGACAGACGAGCAGTACTTC. Protein: CASSTLGGTDEQYF.

The V call is TRBV5-1, the J call TRBJ2-1; the match to TRBD2 covers 10 bases. The CDR3 extends over 14 amino acids. Per germline, CDR1 SGHRS and CDR2 YFSETQ. V lost 0 bases to trimming and J lost 8 bases; unmatched junction nucleotides: 2. CDR3 in amino acids: CASSLVSGRDEQFF. The CDR3 coding sequence is TGCGCCAGCAGCTTGGTCAGCGGGAGGGATGAGCAGTTCTTC.

V gene TRBV20-1 combines with J gene TRBJ1-4; D is unclear. The CDR3 spans 13 residues. Germline V lookup: CDR1 DFQATT, CDR2 SNEGSKA (reference sequence). V lost 6 bases and J 0 bases, leaving 8 bases between the germline ends. The CDR3 loop is CSAPLSTNEKLFF. CDR3 DNA sequence: TGCAGTGCGCCCCTGTCAACTAATGAAAAACTGTTTTTT.

This clonotype was picked up a small number of times. This chain links TRBV5-1 with TRBJ2-7; tentative D call: TRBD1 (6 bases). The CDR3 is 12 amino acids. CDR1 and CDR2 (germline): SGHRS, YFSETQ. V was cut by 5 bases and J by 3 bases, with 9 bases left in between. As DNA, the CDR3 is TGCGCCAGCAGGGACAGCGACTACGAGCAGTACTTC. Protein: CASRDSDYEQYF.

The chain recombines TRBV15 with TRBJ2-5, with D hard to call. Germline CDR1 LNHNV, CDR2 YYDKDF (reference sequence). The CDR3 contains 15 residues. Trimming stripped 0 bases from V and 1 base from J, with 9 bases between. The CDR3 nucleotides are TGTGCCACCAGCAGAGATCGTGGACGCCAAGAGACCCAGTACTTC. Translation: CATSRDRGRQETQYF.

This chain joins TRBV7-9 and TRBJ1-4, with no clear D. Germline-derived CDR1 and CDR2 are SEHNR and FQNEAQ (reference sequence). The CDR3 consists of 15 residues. V gave up 6 bases and J gave up 2 bases, with 13 bases separating them. This chain's CDR3 is CASRGRGSTNEKLFF. The CDR3 DNA is TGTGCCAGCAGGGGCCGCGGGAGTACTAATGAAAAACTGTTTTTT.

This clonotype appeared a few times. The chain has TRBV27 and TRBJ1-2; a weak D match, TRBD1 (5 bases). The CDR3 has 14 amino acids. The germline gives CDR1 MNHEY, CDR2 SMNVEV (reference sequence). V was cut by 7 bases and J by 5 bases, with 17 bases left in between. CDR3 bases: TGTGCCAGCAAGGGCCCGGGACGCCGATATGGCTACACCTTC. Amino acids: CASKGPGRRYGYTF.

The genes are TRBV12-3 or TRBV12-4 and TRBJ1-1; no firm D call. The V end lost 5 bases, the J end lost 7 bases, and 17 bases lay between the germline ends. The CDR3 runs to 14 residues. The CDR3 is CASSLNLGSGEAFF. CDR3 sequence (DNA): TGTGCCAGCAGTCTCAACTTGGGTTCGGGTGAAGCTTTCTTT.